The sequence of this T cell receptor (beta chain) was determined in a study of T-cell reconstitution after alpha-beta-depleted transplantation in children. Unique molecular identifiers featured in how the TCRbeta library was prepared. From the PCR reads, TCRdb called clonotypes with MiXCR, one entry per CDR3 protein. The sample includes around 580,000 distinct CDR3 sequences, roughly 24% of them seen just once. Findings and limits, study-wide: There were reportedly several hundred expanded graft clones from which alpha-beta T cells came about two months after transplant. Among T cells one year after transplant, newly produced cells accounted for most counts and diversity. After transplant, high TCRbeta diversity at day 60 in some patients arose from surviving recipient T cells and thymic progenitors.

Germline V lookup: CDR1 SGHTA, CDR2 FQGNSA. V lost 5 bases and J lost 3, with 19 bases in between. The CDR3 is made up of 16 amino acids. This clonotype was counted ten times or more. Its antigen is undetermined. The input for sequencing was PBMCs, mostly from graft donor cells, taken 360 days after TCRalphabeta/CD19-depleted stem cell transplant. The chain combines TRBV7-2 with TRBJ1-1, with D perhaps matching TRBD1 (5 bases). The receptor's source is a boy younger than two who had a stem cell transplant for acute myeloid leukemia, so the T cells may come from the graft donor. CDR3 DNA sequence: TGTGCCAGCAGCCCCCCTTGGGGGACCCCTTACACTGAAGCTTTCTTT. It yields the protein CASSPPWGTPYTEAFF.